These T cell receptor beta chains were read from a single sample in a study of shared clonotypes between healthy human individuals. Clones were read by immunoSEQ multiplex PCR, and TCRdb kept only the in-frame ones, dropping some. This sample carries some 2,000,000 clones, roughly 95% of them seen once, and the ten largest clones take 0.13%. Sample: naive CD4+ T cells sorted from blood. Every receptor here comes from a young man in good health. Both conserved end residues are part of each CDR3. D genes are given only for firm matches. Size values are once, few and many counts, or a class for expanded clones, and some rows have none.

>TRBD2|TRBV2|TRBJ2-7|-
CASSPPADSGRSDYGQYF
TGTGCCAGCAGTCCCCCTGCGGATAGCGGGAGGTCAGACTACGGGCAGTACTTC
>TRBD1|TRBV7-2|TRBJ1-5|-
CASSAWTGGNQPQHF
TGTGCCAGCAGCGCTTGGACAGGGGGCAATCAGCCCCAGCATTTT
>-|TRBV6-1|TRBJ2-3|-
CASSEGSGSHQVTDTQYF
TGTGCCAGCAGTGAAGGGTCCGGGAGCCATCAGGTCACAGATACGCAGTATTTT
>TRBD2|TRBV29-1|TRBJ2-5|-
CSATRWGGQETQYF
TGCAGCGCGACCCGATGGGGGGGCCAAGAGACCCAGTACTTC
>-|TRBV18|TRBJ1-5|-
CASSPTSDQPQHF
TGTGCCAGCTCACCCACCTCAGATCAGCCCCAGCATTTT
>-|TRBV19|TRBJ2-7|-
CAREQGSYEQYF
TGTGCCAGGGAACAGGGATCCTACGAGCAGTACTTC
>TRBD1|TRBV4-2|TRBJ2-1|-
CASSQHQGVDILREQFF
TGTGCCAGCAGCCAACATCAGGGGGTGGATATTCTTCGTGAGCAGTTCTTC
>TRBD2|TRBV11-2|TRBJ2-1|once
CASSLDSSGRAPEQFF
TGTGCCAGCAGCTTAGATTCTAGCGGGAGGGCCCCGGAGCAGTTCTTC
>TRBD1|TRBV30|TRBJ1-5|-
CAWSGAGGVEPQHF
TGTGCCTGGAGTGGCGCAGGGGGCGTTGAGCCCCAGCATTTT
>-|TRBV5-1|TRBJ2-7|-
CASSLGAEASYEQYF
TGCGCCAGCAGCTTGGGGGCAGAAGCTTCCTACGAGCAGTACTTC
>-|TRBV9|TRBJ1-2|-
CASSGMDSLNYGYTF
TGTGCCAGCAGCGGAATGGACAGTTTAAACTATGGCTACACCTTC
>-|TRBV4-1|TRBJ2-1|-
CASSQGGVDEQFF
TGCGCCAGCAGCCAAGGAGGGGTGGATGAGCAGTTCTTC
>-|TRBV5-1|TRBJ1-6|-
CASSLVQASTHSPLHF
TGCGCCAGCAGCTTGGTACAGGCCTCCACCCATTCACCCCTCCACTTT